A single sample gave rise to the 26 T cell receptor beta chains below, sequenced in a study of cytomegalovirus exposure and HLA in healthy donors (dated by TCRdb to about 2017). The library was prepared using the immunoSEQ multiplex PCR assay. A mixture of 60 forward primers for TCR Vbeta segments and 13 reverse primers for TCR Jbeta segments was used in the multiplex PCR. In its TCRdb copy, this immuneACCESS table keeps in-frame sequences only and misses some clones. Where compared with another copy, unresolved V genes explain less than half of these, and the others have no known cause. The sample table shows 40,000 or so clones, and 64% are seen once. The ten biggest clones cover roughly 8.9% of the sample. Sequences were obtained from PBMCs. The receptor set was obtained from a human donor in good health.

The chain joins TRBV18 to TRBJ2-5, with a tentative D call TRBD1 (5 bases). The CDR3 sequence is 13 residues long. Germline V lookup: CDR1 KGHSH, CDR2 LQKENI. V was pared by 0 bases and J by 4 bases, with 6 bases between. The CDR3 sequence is CASSPPGVETQYF. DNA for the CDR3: TGTGCCAGCTCACCACCAGGGGTAGAGACCCAGTACTTC.

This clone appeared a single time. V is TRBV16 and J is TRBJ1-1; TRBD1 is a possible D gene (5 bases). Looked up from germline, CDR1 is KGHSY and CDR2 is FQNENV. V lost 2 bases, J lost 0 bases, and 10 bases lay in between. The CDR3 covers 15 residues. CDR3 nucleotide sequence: TGTGCCAGCAGCCAACAGGGTGCGGTGAACACTGAAGCTTTCTTT. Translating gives CASSQQGAVNTEAFF.

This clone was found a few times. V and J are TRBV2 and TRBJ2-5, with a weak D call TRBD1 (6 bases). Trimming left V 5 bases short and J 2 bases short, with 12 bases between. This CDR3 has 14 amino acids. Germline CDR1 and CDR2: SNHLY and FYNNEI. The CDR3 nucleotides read TGTGCCAGCAGTACAGGACAGCGACAAGAGACCCAGTACTTC. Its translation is CASSTGQRQETQYF.

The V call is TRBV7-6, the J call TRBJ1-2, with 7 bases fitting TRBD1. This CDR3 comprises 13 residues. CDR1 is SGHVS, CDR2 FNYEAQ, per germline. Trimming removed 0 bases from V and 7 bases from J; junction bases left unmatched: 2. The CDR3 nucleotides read TGTGCCAGCAGCTTAGCCAGGGGGATTGGCTACACCTTC. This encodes CASSLARGIGYTF.

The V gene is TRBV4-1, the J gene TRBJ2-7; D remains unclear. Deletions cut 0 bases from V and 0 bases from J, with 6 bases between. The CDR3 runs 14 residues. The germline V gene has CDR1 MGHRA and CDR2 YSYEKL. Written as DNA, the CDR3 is TGCGCCAGCAGCCAAGAGAGTTCCTCCTACGAGCAGTACTTC. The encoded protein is CASSQESSSYEQYF.

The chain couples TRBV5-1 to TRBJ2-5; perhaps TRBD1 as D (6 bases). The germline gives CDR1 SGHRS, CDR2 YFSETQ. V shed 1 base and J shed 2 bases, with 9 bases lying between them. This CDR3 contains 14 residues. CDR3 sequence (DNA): TGCGCCAGCAGCTTGATCGGGACACAAGAGACCCAGTACTTC. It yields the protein CASSLIGTQETQYF.

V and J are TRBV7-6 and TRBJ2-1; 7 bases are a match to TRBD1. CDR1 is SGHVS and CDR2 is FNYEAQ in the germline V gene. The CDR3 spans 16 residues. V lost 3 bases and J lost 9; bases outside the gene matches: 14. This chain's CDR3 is CASSFSSQGDSVEQFF. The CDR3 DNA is TGTGCCAGCAGCTTTAGCTCGCAGGGGGATTCGGTTGAGCAGTTCTTC.

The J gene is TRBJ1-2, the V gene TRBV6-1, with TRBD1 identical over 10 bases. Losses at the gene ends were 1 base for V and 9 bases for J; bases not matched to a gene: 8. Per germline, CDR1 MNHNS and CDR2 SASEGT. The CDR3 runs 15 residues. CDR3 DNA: TGTGCCAGCAGTGAAGTTCCGGGACAGGGGTCGAGCTACACCTTC. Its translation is CASSEVPGQGSSYTF.

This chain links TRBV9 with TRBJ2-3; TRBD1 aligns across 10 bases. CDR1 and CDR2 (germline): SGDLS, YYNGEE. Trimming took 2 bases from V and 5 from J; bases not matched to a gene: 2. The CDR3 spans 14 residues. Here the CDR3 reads CASSVDRGRDTQYF. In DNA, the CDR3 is TGTGCCAGCAGCGTCGACAGGGGGCGAGATACGCAGTATTTT.

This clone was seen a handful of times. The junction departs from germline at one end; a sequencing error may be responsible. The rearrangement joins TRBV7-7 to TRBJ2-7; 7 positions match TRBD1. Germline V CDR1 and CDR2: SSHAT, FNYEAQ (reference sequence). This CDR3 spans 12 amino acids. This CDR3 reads CASSSTGHEQYF. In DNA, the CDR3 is TGTGCTAGCAGCTCGACAGGGCACGAGCAGTACTTC.

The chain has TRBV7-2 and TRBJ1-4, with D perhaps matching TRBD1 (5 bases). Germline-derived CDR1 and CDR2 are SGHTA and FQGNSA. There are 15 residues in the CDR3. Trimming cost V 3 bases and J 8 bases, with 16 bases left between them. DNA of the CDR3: TGTGCCAGCAGCTTCCTCTCCCTGCGGGGGGAAAAACTGTTTTTT. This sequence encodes CASSFLSLRGEKLFF. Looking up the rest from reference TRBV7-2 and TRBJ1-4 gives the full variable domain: GAGVSQSPSNKVTEKGKDVELRCDPISGHTALYWYRQSLGQGLEFLIYFQGNSAPDKSGLPSDRFSAERTGGSVSTLTIQRTQQEDSAVYLCASSFLSLRGEKLFFGSGTQLSVL.

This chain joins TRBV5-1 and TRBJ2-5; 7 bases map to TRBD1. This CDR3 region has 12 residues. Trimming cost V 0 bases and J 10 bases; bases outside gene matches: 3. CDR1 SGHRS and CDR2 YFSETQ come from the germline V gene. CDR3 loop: CASSLDRGIQYF. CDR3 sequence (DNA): TGCGCCAGCAGCTTGGACAGGGGAATCCAGTACTTC.

The CDR3 reads CSGLTGGPNSPLHF. CDR3 bases: TGCAGCGGCCTGACAGGGGGCCCTAATTCACCCCTCCACTTT. The chain recombines TRBV29-1 with TRBJ1-6; 10 nucleotides align to TRBD1. V shed 7 bases, J shed 6 bases, and the junction held 6 bases outside the gene matches. In germline, CDR1 is SQVTM, CDR2 ANQGSEA. The CDR3 sequence is 14 residues long.

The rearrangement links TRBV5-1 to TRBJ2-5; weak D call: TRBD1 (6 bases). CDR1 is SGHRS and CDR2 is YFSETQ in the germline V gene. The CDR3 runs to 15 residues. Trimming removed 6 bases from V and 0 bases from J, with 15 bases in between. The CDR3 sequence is CASTTGQKYQETQYF. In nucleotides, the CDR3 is TGCGCCAGCACAACCGGACAGAAGTACCAAGAGACCCAGTACTTC. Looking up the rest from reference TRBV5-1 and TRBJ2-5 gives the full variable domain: KAGVTQTPRYLIKTRGQQVTLSCSPISGHRSVSWYQQTPGQGLQFLFEYFSETQRNKGNFPGRFSGRQFSNSRSEMNVSTLELGDSALYLCASTTGQKYQETQYFGPGTRLLVL.

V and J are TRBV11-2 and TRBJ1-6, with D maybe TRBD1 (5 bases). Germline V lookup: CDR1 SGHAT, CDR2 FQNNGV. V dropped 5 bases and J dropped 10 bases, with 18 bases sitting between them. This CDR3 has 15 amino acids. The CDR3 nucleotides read TGTGCCAGCAGCCTGAGTGCAGGGTTACTCTCACCCCTCCACTTT. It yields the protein CASSLSAGLLSPLHF.

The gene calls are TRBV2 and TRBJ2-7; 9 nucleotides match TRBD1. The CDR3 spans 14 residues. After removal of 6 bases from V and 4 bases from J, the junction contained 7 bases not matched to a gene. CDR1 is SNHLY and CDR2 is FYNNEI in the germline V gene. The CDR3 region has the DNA TGTGCCAGCAGGGGGACAGGGCGTCCTTACGAGCAGTACTTC. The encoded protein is CASRGTGRPYEQYF.

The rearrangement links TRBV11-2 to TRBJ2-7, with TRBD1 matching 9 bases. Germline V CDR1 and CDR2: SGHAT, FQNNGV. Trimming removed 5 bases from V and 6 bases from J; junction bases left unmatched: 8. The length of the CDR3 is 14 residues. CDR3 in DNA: TGTGCCAGCAGCAAAACCGGGACAGGGACCGAGCAGTACTTC. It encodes CASSKTGTGTEQYF.

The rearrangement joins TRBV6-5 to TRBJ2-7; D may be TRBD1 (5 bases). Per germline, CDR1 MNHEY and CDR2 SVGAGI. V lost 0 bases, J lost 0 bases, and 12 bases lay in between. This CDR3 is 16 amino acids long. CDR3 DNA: TGTGCCAGCAGTTACTCGTTTTCAGGGTCCTCCTACGAGCAGTACTTC. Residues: CASSYSFSGSSYEQYF.

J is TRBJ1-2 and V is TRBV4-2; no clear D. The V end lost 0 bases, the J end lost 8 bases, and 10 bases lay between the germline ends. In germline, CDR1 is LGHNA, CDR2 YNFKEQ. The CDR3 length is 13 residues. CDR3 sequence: CASSQEVMRGYTF. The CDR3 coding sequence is TGTGCCAGCAGCCAAGAAGTCATGAGGGGCTACACCTTC.

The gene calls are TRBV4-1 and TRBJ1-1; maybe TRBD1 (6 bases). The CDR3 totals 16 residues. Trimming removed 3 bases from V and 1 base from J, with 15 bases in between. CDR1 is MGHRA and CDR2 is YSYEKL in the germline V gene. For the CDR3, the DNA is TGCGCCAGCAGCCACCGACCTCGGACAGCGAACACTGAAGCTTTCTTT. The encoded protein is CASSHRPRTANTEAFF.

DNA for the CDR3: TGTGCCAGCAGCTCCCGCCAGGGGGCTCAAGGCTACACCTTC. It is translated as CASSSRQGAQGYTF. The chain recombines TRBV12-1 with TRBJ1-2; TRBD1, the table's D call, was not compared with the DNA. TRBV12-1 is a recognized pseudogene. CDR3 length: 14 amino acids.

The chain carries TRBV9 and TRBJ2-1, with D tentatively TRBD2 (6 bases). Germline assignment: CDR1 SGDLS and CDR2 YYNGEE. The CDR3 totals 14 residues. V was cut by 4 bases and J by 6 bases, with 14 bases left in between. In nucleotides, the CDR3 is TGTGCCAGCAGCTCTAGCGTTCAAAGCAATGAGCAGTTCTTC. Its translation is CASSSSVQSNEQFF.

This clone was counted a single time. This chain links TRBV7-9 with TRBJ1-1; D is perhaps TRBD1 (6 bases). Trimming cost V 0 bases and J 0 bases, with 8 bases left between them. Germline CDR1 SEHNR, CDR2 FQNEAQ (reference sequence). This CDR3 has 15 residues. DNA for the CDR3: TGTGCCAGCAGCTTAGCGACAGGAATGAACACTGAAGCTTTCTTT. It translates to CASSLATGMNTEAFF.

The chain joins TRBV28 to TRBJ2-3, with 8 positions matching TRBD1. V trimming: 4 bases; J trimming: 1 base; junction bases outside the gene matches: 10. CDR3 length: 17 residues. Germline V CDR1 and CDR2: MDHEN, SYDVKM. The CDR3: CASSSRTGRPRTDTQYF. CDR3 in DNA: TGTGCCAGCAGTTCCCGGACAGGGCGACCTCGCACAGATACGCAGTATTTT.

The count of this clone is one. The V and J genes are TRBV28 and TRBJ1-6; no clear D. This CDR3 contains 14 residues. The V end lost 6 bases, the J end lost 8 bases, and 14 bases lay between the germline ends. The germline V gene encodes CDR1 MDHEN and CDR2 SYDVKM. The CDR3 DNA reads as TGTGCCAGCAGACTGTCACTAACCTATTCACCCCTCCACTTT. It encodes CASRLSLTYSPLHF. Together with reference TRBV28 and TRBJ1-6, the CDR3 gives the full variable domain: DVKVTQSSRYLVKRTGEKVFLECVQDMDHENMFWYRQDPGLGLRLIYFSYDVKMKEKGDIPEGYSVSREKKERFSLILESASTNQTSMYLCASRLSLTYSPLHFGNGTRLTVT.

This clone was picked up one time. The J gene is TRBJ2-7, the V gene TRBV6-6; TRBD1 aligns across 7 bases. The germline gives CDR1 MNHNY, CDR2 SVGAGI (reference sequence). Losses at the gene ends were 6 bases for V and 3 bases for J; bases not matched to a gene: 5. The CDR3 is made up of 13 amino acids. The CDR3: CASSIRQGYEQYF. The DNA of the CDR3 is TGTGCCAGCAGCATACGACAGGGCTACGAGCAGTACTTC.